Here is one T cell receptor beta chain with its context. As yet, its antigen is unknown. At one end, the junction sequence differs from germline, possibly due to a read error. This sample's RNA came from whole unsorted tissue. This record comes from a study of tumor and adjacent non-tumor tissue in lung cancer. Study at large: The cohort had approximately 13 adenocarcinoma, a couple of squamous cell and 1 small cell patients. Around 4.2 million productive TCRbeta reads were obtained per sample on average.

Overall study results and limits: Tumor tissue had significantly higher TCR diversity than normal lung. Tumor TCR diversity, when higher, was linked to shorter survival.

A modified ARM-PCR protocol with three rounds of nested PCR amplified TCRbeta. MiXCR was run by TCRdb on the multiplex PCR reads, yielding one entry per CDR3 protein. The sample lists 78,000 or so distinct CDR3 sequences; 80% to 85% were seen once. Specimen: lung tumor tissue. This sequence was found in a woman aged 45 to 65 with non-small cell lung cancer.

The CDR3 is CACSQAWEETQYF. The CDR3 DNA sequence: TGTGCCTGCAGCCAAGCCTGGGAAGAGACCCAGTACTTC. This chain links TRBV4-1 with TRBJ2-5; D is unclear. CDR1 is MGHRA, CDR2 YSYEKL, per germline. The CDR3 contains 13 residues.